The rows below give T cell receptor beta chains drawn from one sample of a study of glioma-infiltrating T cells after dendritic cell vaccination. Libraries were prepared by immunoSEQ multiplex PCR; TCRdb keeps only in-frame clonotypes and omits some of them. The sample lists approximately 50,000 clones, approximately 81% occurring once. The starting material was blood, obtained after dendritic cell vaccination. These TCRs come from a human donor with glioblastoma. CDR3s include the opening cysteine and the closing phenylalanine or tryptophan.

V,CDR3
TRBV7-6,CASSPRHTPYYEQYF
TRBV4-3,CASSQTDRGSTEAFF
TRBV7-8,CASSFGTGANYEQYF
TRBV19,CASSRMGQASSGNTIYF
TRBV5-4,CASSFPSGGRYEQYF
TRBV7-2,CASSASGGDYEQYF
TRBV9,CASSVGQAGPQHF
TRBV18,CASSPLSGGYSSADTQYF
TRBV29-1,CSVFGGVTNTGELFF
TRBV6-5,CASSFSGVNYGYTF
TRBV27,CASSLVLASTGELFF
TRBV5-1,CASSSQPLITRTGELFF
TRBV14,CASSRRMGDNEKLFF
TRBV11-2,CASSLDLPGVSESYTF
TRBV30,CAWSIGGDHGYTF
TRBV7-3,CASSVSADSPLHF
TRBV4-2,CASREVDRGETYEQYF
TRBV7-9,CASSPGGWGTGQLNEQFF
TRBV28,CASSPPEDRVYGYTF
TRBV29-1,CSVGPGDTEAFF
TRBV4-2,CASSQAGTVNTGELFF
TRBV5-4,CASRRDREMDNEQFF
TRBV28,CASSRRTTAYNEQFF
TRBV6-1,CASREHSGNTIYF
TRBV7-3,CASSLMPGQTEAFF
TRBV7-9,CASRQELAVTGELFF
TRBV29-1,CSASGWTYGYTF
TRBV6-1,CASTFSNQPQHF
TRBV9,CASSARGGQETQYF
TRBV2,CASSVGQETYNEQFF
TRBV9,CASSVGTEGRYTF
TRBV11-3,CASRQASGGLNTQYF
TRBV21-1,CASSNLRQGGYGEQFF
TRBV5-1,CASRRAKDQPQHF
TRBV10-1,CARLERDCSYGYTF
TRBV4-1,CASSQDEGFGGNQPQHF
TRBV7-6,CASSQGRFGQPQHF
TRBV14,CASSQEGSYEQYF
TRBV11-3,CASSSQPVQGHNEQFF
TRBV7-6,CASSLGGQYSNQPQHF
TRBV7-9,CASSREGAKETQYF
TRBV6-5,CASSYGGQTYEQYF